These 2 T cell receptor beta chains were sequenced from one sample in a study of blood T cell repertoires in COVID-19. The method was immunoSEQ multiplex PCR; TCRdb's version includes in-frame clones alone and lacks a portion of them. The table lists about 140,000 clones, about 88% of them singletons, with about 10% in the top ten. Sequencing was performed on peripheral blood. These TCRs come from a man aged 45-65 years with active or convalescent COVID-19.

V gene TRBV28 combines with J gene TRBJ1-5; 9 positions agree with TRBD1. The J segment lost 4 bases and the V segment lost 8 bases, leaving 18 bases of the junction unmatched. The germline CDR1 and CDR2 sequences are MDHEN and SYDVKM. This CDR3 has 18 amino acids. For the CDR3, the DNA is TGTGCCAGCGTTGCGGGGACAGGGAGAAATTCGGGTAATCAGCCCCAGCATTTT. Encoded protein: CASVAGTGRNSGNQPQHF.

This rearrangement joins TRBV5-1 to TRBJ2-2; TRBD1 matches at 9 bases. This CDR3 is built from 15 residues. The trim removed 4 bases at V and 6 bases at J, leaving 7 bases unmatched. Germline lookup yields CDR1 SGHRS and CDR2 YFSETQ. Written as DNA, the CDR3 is TGCGCCAGCAGCGCTCGACAGGGGGGTTCCGGGGAGCTGTTTTTT. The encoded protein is CASSARQGGSGELFF.